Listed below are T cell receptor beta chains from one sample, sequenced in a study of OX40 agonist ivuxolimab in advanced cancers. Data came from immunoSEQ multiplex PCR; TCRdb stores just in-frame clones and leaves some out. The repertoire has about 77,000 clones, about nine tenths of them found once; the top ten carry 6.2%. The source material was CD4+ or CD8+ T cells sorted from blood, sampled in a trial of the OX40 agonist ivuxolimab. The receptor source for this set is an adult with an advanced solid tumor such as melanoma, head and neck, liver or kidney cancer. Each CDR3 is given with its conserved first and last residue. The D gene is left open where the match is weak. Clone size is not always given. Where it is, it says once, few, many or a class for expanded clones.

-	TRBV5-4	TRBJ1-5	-	TGTGCCAGCAGCTTGGGGGGGGCAGCTAGCAATCAGCCCCAGCATTTT	CASSLGGAASNQPQHF
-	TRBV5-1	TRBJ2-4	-	TGCGCCAGCAGCCCACAGGAGAGGGTCAAAAACATTCAGTACTTC	CASSPQERVKNIQYF
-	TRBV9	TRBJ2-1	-	TGTGCCAGCAGCGTAGCCAGCCTCCGAGACAATGAGCAGTTCTTC	CASSVASLRDNEQFF
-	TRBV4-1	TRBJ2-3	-	TGCGCCAGCAGCCAAGCGGAAGGTACAGATACGCAGTATTTT	CASSQAEGTDTQYF
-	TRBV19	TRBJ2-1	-	TGTGCCAGTAGTATGGGTAACAGGAATGAGCAGTTCTTC	CASSMGNRNEQFF
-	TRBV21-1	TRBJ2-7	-	TGTGCCAGCAGCAAAGCGCTGGGACGGGAAAGTTCCTACGAGCAGTACTTC	CASSKALGRESSYEQYF
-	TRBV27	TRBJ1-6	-	TGTGCCAGCAGTTTCACACTCAATTCACCCCTCCACTTT	CASSFTLNSPLHF
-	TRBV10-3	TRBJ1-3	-	TGTGCCATCAGGGCGACAGGTCTCTCTGGAAACACCATATATTTT	CAIRATGLSGNTIYF
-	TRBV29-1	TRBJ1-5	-	TGCAGCGTCGCCACCGGGGGTAGCAATCAGCCCCAGCATTTT	CSVATGGSNQPQHF
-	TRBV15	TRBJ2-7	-	TGTGCCACCAGCAGAGTCAGCGGTATGAGCTCCTACGAGCAGTACTTC	CATSRVSGMSSYEQYF
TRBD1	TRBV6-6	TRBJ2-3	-	TGTGCCAGCAGAGAGGACAGGGACTTCACAGATACGCAGTATTTT	CASREDRDFTDTQYF
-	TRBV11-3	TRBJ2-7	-	TGTGCCAGCAGCGGGCAGGAATCCTACGAGCAGTACTTC	CASSGQESYEQYF
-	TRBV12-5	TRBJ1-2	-	TGTGCTAGTGGTTTCGAGGGTTCTAACTATGGCTACACCTTC	CASGFEGSNYGYTF
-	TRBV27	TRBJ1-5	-	TGTGCCAGCAGTTCGACAGAGTATAGCAATCAGCCCCAGCATTTT	CASSSTEYSNQPQHF
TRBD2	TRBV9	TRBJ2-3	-	TGTGCCAGCAGCGTAGAAGCGGCGGGAGGGGGCGCAGATACGCAGTATTTT	CASSVEAAGGGADTQYF
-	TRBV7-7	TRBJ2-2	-	TGTGCCAGCAGCACCGATCTCGGGGAGCTGTTTTTT	CASSTDLGELFF
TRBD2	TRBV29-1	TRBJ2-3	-	TGCAGCGTTTTCGGCTCGGCGGGGGGGTTGGCAGATACGCAGTATTTT	CSVFGSAGGLADTQYF
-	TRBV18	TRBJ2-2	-	TGTGCCAGCTCACCACCGAACAGGGGAGGCACCGGGGAGCTGTTTTTT	CASSPPNRGGTGELFF
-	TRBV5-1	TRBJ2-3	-	TGCGCCAGCAGCCTGCAGAGCGGGTTCACAGATACGCAGTATTTT	CASSLQSGFTDTQYF
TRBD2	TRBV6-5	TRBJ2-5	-	TGTGCCAGCGCGGGAGGGGAGACCCAGTACTTC	CASAGGETQYF
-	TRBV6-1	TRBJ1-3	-	TGTGCCAGCAGTGAAGCGGCGACCACTTCTGGAAACACCATATATTTT	CASSEAATTSGNTIYF
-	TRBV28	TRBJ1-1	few	TGTGCCAGCAGTTTACGGGGGAAGACTGAAGCTTTCTTT	CASSLRGKTEAFF
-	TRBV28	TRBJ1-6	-	TGTGCCAGCAGTTTAACAAGGGGAAATTCACCCCTCCACTTT	CASSLTRGNSPLHF
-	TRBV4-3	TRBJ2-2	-	TGCGCCAGCAGCCACCACACGGGAGCGAACACCGGGGAGCTGTTTTTT	CASSHHTGANTGELFF
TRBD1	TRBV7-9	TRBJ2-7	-	TGTGCCAGCAGCTCGGGGACAGCCCTATCCTACGAGCAGTACTTC	CASSSGTALSYEQYF
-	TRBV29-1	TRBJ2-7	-	TGCAGCGTCGCAGAGGGCTCCTACGAGCAGTACTTC	CSVAEGSYEQYF
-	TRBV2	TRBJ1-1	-	TGTGCCAGCAGTGAAGGGGTTCTAGGAGTCACTGAAGCTTTCTTT	CASSEGVLGVTEAFF
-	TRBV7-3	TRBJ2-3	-	TGTGCCAGCAGCTTATCGGGGGTTGGGGCAGATACGCAGTATTTT	CASSLSGVGADTQYF
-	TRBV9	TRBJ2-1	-	TGTGCCAGCAGCGCTACCGAAGCGGCAGGCAGAAGCTCCTACAATGAGCAGTTCTTC	CASSATEAAGRSSYNEQFF
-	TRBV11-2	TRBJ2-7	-	TGTGCCAGCAGCTTAGACAGGGGTCTCCCCTCCTACGAGCAGTACTTC	CASSLDRGLPSYEQYF
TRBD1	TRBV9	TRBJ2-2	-	TGTGCCAGCAGCGTAGCCCCAGGGGGAACGAACACCGGGGAGCTGTTTTTT	CASSVAPGGTNTGELFF
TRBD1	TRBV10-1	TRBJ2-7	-	TGCGCCAGCAATCCATCGGACAGGGAGAGCGAGCAGTACTTC	CASNPSDRESEQYF
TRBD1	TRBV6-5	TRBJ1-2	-	TGTGCCAGCAGGGAGGACAGGGGCTATGGCTACACCTTC	CASREDRGYGYTF
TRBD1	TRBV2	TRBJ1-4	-	TGTGCCAGCAGGGATACAGGGGCTAGGGATGAAAAACTGTTTTTT	CASRDTGARDEKLFF
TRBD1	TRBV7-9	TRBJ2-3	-	TGTGCCAGCAGTCCTAGGGGGCAGATCGCAGATACGCAGTATTTT	CASSPRGQIADTQYF
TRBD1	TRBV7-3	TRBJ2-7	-	TGTGCCAGCAGCCGCAGGGACAGGGGAAGCGAGCAGTACTTC	CASSRRDRGSEQYF
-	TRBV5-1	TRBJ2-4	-	TGCGCCAGCAGCTTGGACAGGAAAAACATTCAGTACTTC	CASSLDRKNIQYF
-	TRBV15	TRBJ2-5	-	TGTGCCACCAGCGGAGACAGAAGGGAGACCCAGTACTTC	CATSGDRRETQYF
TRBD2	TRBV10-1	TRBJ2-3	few	TGCGCCAGCCGTCCGGGAGCGGGGGGCACAGATACGCAGTATTTT	CASRPGAGGTDTQYF
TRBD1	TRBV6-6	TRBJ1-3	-	TGTGCCAGCAGTCAACCGACAGGGATCTCTGGAAACACCATATATTTT	CASSQPTGISGNTIYF
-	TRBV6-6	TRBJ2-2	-	TGTGCCAGCAGTGAGCAGGGGCGAGACACCGGGGAGCTGTTTTTT	CASSEQGRDTGELFF
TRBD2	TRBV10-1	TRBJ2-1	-	TGCGCCAGCAGTGACCCGATACTAGCGGGAGGGTTGGATGAGCAGTTCTTC	CASSDPILAGGLDEQFF
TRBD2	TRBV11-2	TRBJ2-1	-	TGTGCCAGCAGCTTCCGGACTAGCGGGAGGGCCAATGAGCAGTTCTTC	CASSFRTSGRANEQFF
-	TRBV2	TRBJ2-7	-	TGTGCCAGCAACACGGGAAGGGATTACGAGCAGTACTTC	CASNTGRDYEQYF
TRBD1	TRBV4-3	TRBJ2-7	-	TGCGCCAGCAGCCAAGATAAAAGGACAGGGGCCTCCTACGAGCAGTACTTC	CASSQDKRTGASYEQYF
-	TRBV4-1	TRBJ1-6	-	TGCGCCAGCAGCCAAGATCGATCAGTTTCATCCCTCCACTTT	CASSQDRSVSSLHF
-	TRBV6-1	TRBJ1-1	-	TGTGCCAGTACAGGCAGTTGGAACACTGAAGCTTTCTTT	CASTGSWNTEAFF
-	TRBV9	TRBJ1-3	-	TGTGCCAGCAGCGTAGAGGGAGGGGCTGGAAACACCATATATTTT	CASSVEGGAGNTIYF
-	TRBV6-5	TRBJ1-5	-	TGTGCCAGCAGTTACTCGGCAGGGATCAATCAGCCCCAGCATTTT	CASSYSAGINQPQHF
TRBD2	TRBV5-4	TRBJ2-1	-	TGTGCCAGCAGTTCTAGCGGGAACTCCTACAATGAGCAGTTCTTC	CASSSSGNSYNEQFF
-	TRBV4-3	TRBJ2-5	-	TGCGCCAGCAGCCAAGATTTAACTAGAGGCCAAGAGACCCAGTACTTC	CASSQDLTRGQETQYF
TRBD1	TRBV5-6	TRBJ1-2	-	TGTGCCAGCAGTACCTCGGGGACAGGGGATGGCTACACCTTC	CASSTSGTGDGYTF
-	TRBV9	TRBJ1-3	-	TGTGCCAGCAGCGTTCTAGGGGACTCGCGTGGAAACACCATATATTTT	CASSVLGDSRGNTIYF